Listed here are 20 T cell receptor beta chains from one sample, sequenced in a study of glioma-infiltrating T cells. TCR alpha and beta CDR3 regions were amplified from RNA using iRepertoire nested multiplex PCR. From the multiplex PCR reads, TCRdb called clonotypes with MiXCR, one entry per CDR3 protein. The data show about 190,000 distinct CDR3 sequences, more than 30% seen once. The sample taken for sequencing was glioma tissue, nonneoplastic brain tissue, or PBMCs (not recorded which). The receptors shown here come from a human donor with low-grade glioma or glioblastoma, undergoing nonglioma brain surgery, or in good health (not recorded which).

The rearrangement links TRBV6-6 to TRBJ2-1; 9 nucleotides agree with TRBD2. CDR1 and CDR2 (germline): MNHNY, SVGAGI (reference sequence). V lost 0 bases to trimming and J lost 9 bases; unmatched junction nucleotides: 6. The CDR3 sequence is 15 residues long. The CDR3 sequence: CASSYSPASGAEQFF. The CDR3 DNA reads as TGTGCCAGCAGTTACTCCCCGGCTAGCGGGGCTGAGCAGTTCTTC.

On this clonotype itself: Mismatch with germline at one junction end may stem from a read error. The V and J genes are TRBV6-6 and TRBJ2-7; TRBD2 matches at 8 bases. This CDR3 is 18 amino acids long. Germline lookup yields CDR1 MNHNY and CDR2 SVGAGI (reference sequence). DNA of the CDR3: TGTGCCAGCAGCTTCAGGCTGGGCGGACTAGCTAACATCTACGAGCAGCACTTC. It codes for CASSFRLGGLANIYEQHF.

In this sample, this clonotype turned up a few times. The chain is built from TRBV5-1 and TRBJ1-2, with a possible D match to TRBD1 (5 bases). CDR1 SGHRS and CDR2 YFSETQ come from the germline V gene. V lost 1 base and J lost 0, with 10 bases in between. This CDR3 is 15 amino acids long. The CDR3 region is CASSLRDGANYGYTF. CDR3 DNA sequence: TGCGCCAGCAGCTTGAGGGACGGAGCTAACTATGGCTACACCTTC.

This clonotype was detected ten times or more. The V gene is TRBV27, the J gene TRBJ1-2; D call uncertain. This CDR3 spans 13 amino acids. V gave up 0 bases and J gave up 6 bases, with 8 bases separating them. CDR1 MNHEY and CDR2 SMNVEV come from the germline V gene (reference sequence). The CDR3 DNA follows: TGTGCCAGCAGTTTATCGGGAGGGAATGGCTACACCTTC. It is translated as CASSLSGGNGYTF.

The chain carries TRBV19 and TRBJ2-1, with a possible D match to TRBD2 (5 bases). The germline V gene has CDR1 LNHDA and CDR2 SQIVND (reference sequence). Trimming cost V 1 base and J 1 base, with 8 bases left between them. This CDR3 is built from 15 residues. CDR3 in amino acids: CASSIVARSYNEQFF. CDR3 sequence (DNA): TGTGCCAGTAGTATAGTAGCGCGATCCTACAATGAGCAGTTCTTC.

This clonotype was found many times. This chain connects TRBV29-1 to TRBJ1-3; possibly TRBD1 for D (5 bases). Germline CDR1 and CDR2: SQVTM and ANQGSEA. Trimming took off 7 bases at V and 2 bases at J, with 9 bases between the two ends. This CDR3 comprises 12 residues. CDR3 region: CSGGVPGNTIYF. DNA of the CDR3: TGCAGCGGGGGGGTGCCTGGAAACACCATATATTTT.

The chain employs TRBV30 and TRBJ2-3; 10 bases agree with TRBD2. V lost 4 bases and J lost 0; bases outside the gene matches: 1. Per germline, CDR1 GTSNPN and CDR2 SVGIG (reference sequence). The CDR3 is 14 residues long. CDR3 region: CAWTSGGSTDTQYF. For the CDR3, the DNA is TGTGCCTGGACTAGCGGGGGTAGCACAGATACGCAGTATTTT.

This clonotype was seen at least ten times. CDR3 protein: CASSSRTGDDQPQHF. The CDR3 DNA reads as TGTGCCAGCAGCTCGAGGACAGGGGATGATCAGCCCCAGCATTTT. The V and J genes are TRBV7-9 and TRBJ1-5, with 9 bases lining up with TRBD1. Germline V gives CDR1 SEHNR, CDR2 FQNEAQ (reference sequence). V shed 4 bases, J shed 5 bases, and the junction held 6 bases outside the gene matches. The CDR3 spans 15 residues.

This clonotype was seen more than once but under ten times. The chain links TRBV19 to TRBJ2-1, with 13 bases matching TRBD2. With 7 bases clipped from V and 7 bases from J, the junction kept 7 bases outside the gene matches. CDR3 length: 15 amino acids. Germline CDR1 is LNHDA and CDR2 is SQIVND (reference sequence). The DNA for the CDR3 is TGTGCCAGTACCCGACTAGCGGGAGGAGGTAATGAGCAGTTCTTC. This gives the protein CASTRLAGGGNEQFF. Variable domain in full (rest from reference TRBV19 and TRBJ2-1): DGGITQSPKYLFRKEGQNVTLSCEQNLNHDAMYWYRQDPGQGLRLIYYSQIVNDFQKGDIAEGYSVSREKKESFPLTVTSAQKNPTAFYLCASTRLAGGGNEQFFGPGTRLTVL.

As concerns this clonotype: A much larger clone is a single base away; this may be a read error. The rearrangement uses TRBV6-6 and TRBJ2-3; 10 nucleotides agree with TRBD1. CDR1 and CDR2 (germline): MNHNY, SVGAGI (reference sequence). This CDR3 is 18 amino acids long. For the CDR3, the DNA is TGTGCCAGCAGTTACTCTGGTGGACAGGGGGTCGGGATCGATACGAAGTATTTT. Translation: CASSYSGGQGVGIDTKYF.

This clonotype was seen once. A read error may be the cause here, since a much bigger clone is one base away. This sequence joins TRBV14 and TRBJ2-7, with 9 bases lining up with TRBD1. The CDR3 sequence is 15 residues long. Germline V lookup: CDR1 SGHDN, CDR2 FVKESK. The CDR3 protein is CASSQGYRGRGEQSF. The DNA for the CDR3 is TGTGCCAGCAGCCAAGGGTACAGGGGGCGCGGAGAGCAGTCCTTC.

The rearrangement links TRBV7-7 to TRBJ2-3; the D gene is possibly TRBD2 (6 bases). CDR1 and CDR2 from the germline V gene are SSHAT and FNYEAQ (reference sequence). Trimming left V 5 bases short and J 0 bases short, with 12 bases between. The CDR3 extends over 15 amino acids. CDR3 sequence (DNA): TGTGCCAGCAGCCCCACCGGGACTAGCACAGATACGCAGTATTTT. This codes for CASSPTGTSTDTQYF.

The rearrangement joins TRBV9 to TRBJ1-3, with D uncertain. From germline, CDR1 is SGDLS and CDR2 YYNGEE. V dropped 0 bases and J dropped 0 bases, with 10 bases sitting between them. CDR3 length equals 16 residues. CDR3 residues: CASSVAANPSGNTIYF. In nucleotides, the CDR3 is TGTGCCAGCAGCGTAGCGGCGAACCCCTCTGGAAACACCATATATTTT.

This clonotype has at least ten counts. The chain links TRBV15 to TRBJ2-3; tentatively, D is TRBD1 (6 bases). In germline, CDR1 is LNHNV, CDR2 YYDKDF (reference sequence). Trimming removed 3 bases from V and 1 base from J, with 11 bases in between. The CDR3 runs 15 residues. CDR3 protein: CATSSPGQGTDTQYF. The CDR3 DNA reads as TGTGCCACCAGCAGTCCGGGACAAGGCACAGATACGCAGTATTTT.

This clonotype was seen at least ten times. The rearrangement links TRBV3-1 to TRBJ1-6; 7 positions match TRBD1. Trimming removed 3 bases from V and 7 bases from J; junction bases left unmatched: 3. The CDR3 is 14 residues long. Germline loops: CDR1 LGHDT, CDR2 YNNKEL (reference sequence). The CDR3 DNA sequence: TGTGCCAGCAGCCACGGGACAGAAAATTCACCCCTCCACTTT. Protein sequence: CASSHGTENSPLHF.

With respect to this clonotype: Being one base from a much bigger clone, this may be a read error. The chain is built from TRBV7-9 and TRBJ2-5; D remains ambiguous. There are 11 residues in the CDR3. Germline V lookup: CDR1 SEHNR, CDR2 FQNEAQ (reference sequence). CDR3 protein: CASILSKTQYF. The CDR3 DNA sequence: TGTGCCAGCATCTTATCTAAAACCCAGTACTTC.

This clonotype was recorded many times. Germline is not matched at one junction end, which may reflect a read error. The CDR3 nucleotides are TGTGCCAGCAGTTACGAGGCGAGGGCAGTAGTCTTC. It translates to CASSYEARAVVF. The rearrangement links TRBV6-2 or TRBV6-3 to TRBJ2-1; a weak D match, TRBD2 (5 bases). Germline V gives CDR1 MNHEY, CDR2 SVGEGT. This CDR3 comprises 12 residues.

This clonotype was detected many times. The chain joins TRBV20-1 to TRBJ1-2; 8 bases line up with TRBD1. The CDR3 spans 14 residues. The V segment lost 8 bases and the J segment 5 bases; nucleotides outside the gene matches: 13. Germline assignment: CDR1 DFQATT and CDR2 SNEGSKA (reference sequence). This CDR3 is CSPKVAGGDYGYTF. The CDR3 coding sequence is TGCAGTCCCAAAGTAGCAGGGGGCGATTATGGCTACACCTTC.

CDR3 DNA: TGTGCCAGCAGCCCTCCGTTACTCGAGCAGTACTTC. This encodes CASSPPLLEQYF. This chain joins TRBV7-9 and TRBJ2-7; unclear D gene. The CDR3 is 12 amino acids. The germline V gene encodes CDR1 SEHNR and CDR2 FQNEAQ (reference sequence). Trimming removed 5 bases from V and 6 bases from J, with 11 bases in between.

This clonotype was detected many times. CDR3 DNA: TGTGCCAGCAGTCCCCTCCCTACTAGTTTGGGGCAGTTCTTC. Residues: CASSPLPTSLGQFF. The rearrangement joins TRBV27 to TRBJ2-1; possible D gene TRBD2, 5 bases. The CDR3 has 14 residues. V gave up 5 bases and J gave up 12 bases, with 20 bases separating them. Per the germline V gene, CDR1 is MNHEY and CDR2 is SMNVEV (reference sequence).